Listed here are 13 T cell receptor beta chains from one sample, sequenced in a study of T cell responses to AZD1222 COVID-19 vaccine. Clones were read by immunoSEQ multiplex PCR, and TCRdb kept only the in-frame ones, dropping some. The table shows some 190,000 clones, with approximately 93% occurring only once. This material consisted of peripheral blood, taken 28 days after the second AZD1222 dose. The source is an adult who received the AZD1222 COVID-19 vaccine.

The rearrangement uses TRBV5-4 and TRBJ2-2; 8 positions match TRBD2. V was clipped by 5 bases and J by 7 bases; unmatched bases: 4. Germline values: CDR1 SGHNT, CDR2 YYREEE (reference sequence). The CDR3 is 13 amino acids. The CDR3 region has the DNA TGTGCCAGCAGTCAAACTAGCGGCGGGGAGCTGTTTTTT. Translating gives CASSQTSGGELFF.

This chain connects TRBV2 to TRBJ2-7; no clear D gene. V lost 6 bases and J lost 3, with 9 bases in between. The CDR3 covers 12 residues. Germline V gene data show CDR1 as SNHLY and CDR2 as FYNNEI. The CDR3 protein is CASSLDFYEQYF. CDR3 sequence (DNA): TGTGCCAGCAGCCTCGACTTCTACGAGCAGTACTTC. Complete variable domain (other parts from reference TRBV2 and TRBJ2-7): EPEVTQTPSHQVTQMGQEVILRCVPISNHLYFYWYRQILGQKVEFLVSFYNNEISEKSEIFDDQFSVERPDGSNFTLKIRSTKLEDSAMYFCASSLDFYEQYFGPGTRLTVT.

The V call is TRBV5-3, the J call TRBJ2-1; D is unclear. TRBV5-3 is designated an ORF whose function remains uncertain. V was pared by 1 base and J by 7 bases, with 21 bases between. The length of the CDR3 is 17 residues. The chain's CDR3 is CARSLPLVQFFKNEQFF. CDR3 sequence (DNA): TGTGCCAGAAGCTTGCCCTTGGTCCAGTTTTTCAAAAATGAGCAGTTCTTC.

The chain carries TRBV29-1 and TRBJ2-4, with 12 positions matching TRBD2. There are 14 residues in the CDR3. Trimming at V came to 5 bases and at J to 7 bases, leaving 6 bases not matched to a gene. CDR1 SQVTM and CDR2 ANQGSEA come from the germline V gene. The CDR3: CSVSLAGGPNIQYF. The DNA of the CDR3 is TGCAGCGTTTCCCTAGCGGGGGGGCCTAACATTCAGTACTTC. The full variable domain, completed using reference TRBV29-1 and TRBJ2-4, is SAVISQKPSRDICQRGTSLTIQCQVDSQVTMMFWYRQQPGQSLTLIATANQGSEATYESGFVIDKFPISRPNLTFSTLTVSNMSPEDSSIYLCSVSLAGGPNIQYFGAGTRLSVL.

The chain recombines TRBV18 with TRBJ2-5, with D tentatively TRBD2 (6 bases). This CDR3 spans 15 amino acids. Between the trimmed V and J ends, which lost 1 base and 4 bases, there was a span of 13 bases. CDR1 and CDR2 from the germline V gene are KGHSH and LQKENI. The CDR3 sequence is CASSPRRDPPETQYF. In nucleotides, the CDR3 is TGTGCCAGCTCACCACGGAGGGACCCCCCAGAGACCCAGTACTTC.

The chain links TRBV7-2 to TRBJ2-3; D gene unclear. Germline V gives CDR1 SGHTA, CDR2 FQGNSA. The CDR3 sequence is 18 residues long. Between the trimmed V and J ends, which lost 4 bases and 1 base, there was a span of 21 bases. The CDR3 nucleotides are TGTGCCAGCAGCTCCCCCCTGATCGTCCAGGTGGGCACAGATACGCAGTATTTT. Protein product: CASSSPLIVQVGTDTQYF.

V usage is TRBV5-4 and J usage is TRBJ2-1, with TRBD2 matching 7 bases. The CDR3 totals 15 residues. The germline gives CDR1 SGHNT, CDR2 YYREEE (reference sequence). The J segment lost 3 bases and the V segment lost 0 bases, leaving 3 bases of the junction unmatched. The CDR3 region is CASSLAGTIYNEQFF. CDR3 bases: TGTGCCAGCAGCTTGGCCGGGACTATCTACAATGAGCAGTTCTTC.

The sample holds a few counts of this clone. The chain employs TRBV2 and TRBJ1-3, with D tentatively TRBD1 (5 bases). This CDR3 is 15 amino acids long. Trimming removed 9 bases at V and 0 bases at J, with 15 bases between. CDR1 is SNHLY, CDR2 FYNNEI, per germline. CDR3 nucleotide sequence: TGTGCCAGTCGGTCAGGGATCTTCTCTGGAAACACCATATATTTT. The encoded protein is CASRSGIFSGNTIYF. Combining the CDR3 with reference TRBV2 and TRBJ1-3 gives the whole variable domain EPEVTQTPSHQVTQMGQEVILRCVPISNHLYFYWYRQILGQKVEFLVSFYNNEISEKSEIFDDQFSVERPDGSNFTLKIRSTKLEDSAMYFCASRSGIFSGNTIYFGEGSWLTVV.

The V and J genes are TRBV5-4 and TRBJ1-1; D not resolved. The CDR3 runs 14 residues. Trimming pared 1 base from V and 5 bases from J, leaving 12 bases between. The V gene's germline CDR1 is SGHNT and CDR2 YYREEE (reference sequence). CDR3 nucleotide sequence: TGTGCCAGCAGCTTGAGTCTGACGAAAACTGAAGCTTTCTTT. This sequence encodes CASSLSLTKTEAFF.

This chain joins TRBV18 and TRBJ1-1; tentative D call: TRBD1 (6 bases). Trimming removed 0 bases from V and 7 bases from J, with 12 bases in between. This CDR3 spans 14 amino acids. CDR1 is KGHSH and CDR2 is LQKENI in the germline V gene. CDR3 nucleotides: TGTGCCAGCTCACCACCGAGGGGGGCAGTTGAAGCTTTCTTT. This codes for CASSPPRGAVEAFF. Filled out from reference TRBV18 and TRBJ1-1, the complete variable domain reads NAGVMQNPRHLVRRRGQEARLRCSPMKGHSHVYWYRQLPEEGLKFMVYLQKENIIDESGMPKERFSAEFPKEGPSILRIQQVVRGDSAAYFCASSPPRGAVEAFFGQGTRLTVV.

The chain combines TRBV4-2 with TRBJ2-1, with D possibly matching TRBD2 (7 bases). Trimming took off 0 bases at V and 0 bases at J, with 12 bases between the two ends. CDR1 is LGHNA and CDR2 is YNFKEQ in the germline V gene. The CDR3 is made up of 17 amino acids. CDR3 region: CASSQDTRGGSYNEQFF. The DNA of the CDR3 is TGTGCCAGCAGCCAAGATACGAGGGGGGGCTCCTACAATGAGCAGTTCTTC.

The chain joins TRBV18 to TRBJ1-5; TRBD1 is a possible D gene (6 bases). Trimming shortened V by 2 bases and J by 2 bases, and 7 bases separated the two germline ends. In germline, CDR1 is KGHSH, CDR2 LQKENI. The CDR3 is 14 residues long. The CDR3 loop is CASSPSGGNQPQHF. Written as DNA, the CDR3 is TGTGCCAGCTCACCATCAGGGGGCAATCAGCCCCAGCATTTT.

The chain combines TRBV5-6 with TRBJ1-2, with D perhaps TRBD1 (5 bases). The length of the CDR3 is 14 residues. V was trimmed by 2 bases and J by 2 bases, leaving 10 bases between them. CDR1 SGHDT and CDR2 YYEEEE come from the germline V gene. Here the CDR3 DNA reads TGTGCCAGCAGCTTTGAGCAGGGCAACTATGGCTACACCTTC. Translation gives CASSFEQGNYGYTF.